This T cell receptor (beta chain) stems from a study of T cell responses to AZD1222 COVID-19 vaccine (dated by TCRdb to about 2021). With respect to the entire study: TCR sequencing was performed for about 250 trial participants, of whom about 200 were given two doses of AZD1222 and around 25 were given two doses of MenACWY control vaccine. Trial participants were enrolled by age into 18-55, 56-69 and 70-plus year subgroups, with around 150, 28 and 57 TCR-sequenced participants respectively. What the authors observed across the whole study: Because no day 14 peak-response samples were available, repertoires were characterized only after the peak T cell response. The whole spike protein was spanned by vaccine-associated CD4 TCRs, and dominant responses were seen in regions 160-218 and 743-854. In the small 56-69-year group, the increase in depth fell short of significance, most likely because of low power. Most participants were white British and females outnumbered males, and the authors suggested that clonal diversity may have been underestimated. Conclusions about previously exposed vaccinees are limited because only a handful of AZD1222 recipients were SARS-CoV-2 seropositive at baseline. Epitopes outside the regions mutated in the B.1.351 and B.1.1.7 variants were reportedly recognized by nearly half of the unique spike-specific TCRs. After two AZD1222 doses, both the breadth and the depth of spike-specific TCRs were significantly higher than at day 0 and than in MenACWY recipients.

Details on this clone: Its antigen has not been determined. The sample holds no much larger clone one base away, and base qualities are not on file.

Sample time point, as interpreted from the label and publication: baseline before first vaccination. Interpreted using the paper, the treatment or condition label stands for: meningococcal conjugate vaccine given as trial control. Samples from vaccinated people were obtained from the UK trials COV001 and COV002, which included a single-blind randomized controlled phase 2/3 trial of AZD1222 (ChAdOx1 nCoV-19) in healthy adults. For TCRbeta chain sequencing, PBMC samples were collected from trial participants at day 0 and at day 28 after the second dose. Trimming takes 1 base from V and 0 bases from J, and the germline ends sit 11 bases apart. The germline V gene gives CDR1 as SGHRS and CDR2 as YFSETQ. Including the terminal cysteine and phenylalanine, the CDR3 comprises 16 residues. CDR3 DNA is the only sequence kept; it has 48 bases, read in frame from the first base. The CDR3 regions of human TCRbeta chains were subjected to immunosequencing. The paper's processing steps were these. TCRs in the repertoires were matched against a reference library of SARS-CoV-2-specific TCRs that had been generated with the MIRA antigen-specificity platform. Breadth meant the fraction of unique TCRs that were SARS-CoV-2-associated, whereas depth meant the fraction of total T cells that were SARS-CoV-2-associated. Using the MIRA data, each spike-specific TCR was assigned both to the spike region to which the TCR was reactive and to a CD4 or CD8 class. Log10-transformed breadth and depth values were compared by one-way ANOVA with Sidak's multiple comparisons tests. TCRdb took this table from immuneACCESS and kept in-frame rearrangements with V and J called. Such tables lack part of the clones; where checked against another copy, unresolved V genes explain under half of the gap, and the rest is unexplained. The V and J calls and clone size are taken from that table; D and trimming were inferred from the DNA. Present in this sample are about 78,000 clones, nearly 90% of which were seen just once. The ten largest clones capture more than 4.5% of the sample.

This sequence uses TRBV5-1 and TRBJ1-3; possibly the D gene is TRBD1, per 5 matching bases. The source is an adult in good health. Specimen: peripheral blood, collected on day 0 of MenACWY control vaccination. The CDR3 is CASSLKGTGSGNTIYF. The sequenced DNA: TGCGCCAGCAGCTTGAAGGGTACAGGCTCTGGAAACACCATATATTTT.